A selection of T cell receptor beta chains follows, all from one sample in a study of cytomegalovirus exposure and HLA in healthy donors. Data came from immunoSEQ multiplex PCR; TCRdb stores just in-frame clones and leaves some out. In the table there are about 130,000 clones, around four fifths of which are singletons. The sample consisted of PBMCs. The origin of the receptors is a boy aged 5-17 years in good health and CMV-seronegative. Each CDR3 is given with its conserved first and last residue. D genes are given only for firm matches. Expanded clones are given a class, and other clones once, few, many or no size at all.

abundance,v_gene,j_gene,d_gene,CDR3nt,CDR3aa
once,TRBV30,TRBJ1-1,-,TGTGCCTGGAGTCCTAGACAGCCGAACACTGAAGCTTTCTTT,CAWSPRQPNTEAFF
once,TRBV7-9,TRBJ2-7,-,TGTGCCAGCAGCTTTCAGGAGGCAGGCGAGCAGTACTTC,CASSFQEAGEQYF
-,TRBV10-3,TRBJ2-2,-,TGTGCCATCAGTCTTGACAGAACCTCGAACACCGGGGAGCTGTTTTTT,CAISLDRTSNTGELFF
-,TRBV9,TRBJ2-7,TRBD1,TGTGCCAGCAGCCCTTGGACAGGGGACTCCTACGAGCAGTACTTC,CASSPWTGDSYEQYF
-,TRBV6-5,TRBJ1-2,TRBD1,TGTGCCAGCAGTTACGGTCTAGGGGGCGCGAACTATGGCTACACCTTC,CASSYGLGGANYGYTF
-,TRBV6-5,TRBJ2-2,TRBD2,TGTGCCAGCAGTCGGACTAGCGGGGAGCTGTTTTTT,CASSRTSGELFF
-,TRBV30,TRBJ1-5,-,TGTGCCTGGACCGCGGGACTGATCAATCAGCCCCAGCATTTT,CAWTAGLINQPQHF
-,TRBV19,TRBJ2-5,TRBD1,TGTGCCAGTAGTCTTAGTCCCGGGACAGGGGGATTTCTGCGGGAGACCCAGTACTTC,CASSLSPGTGGFLRETQYF
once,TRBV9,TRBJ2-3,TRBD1,TGTGCCAGCAGCGCCGACAGGGGGACAGATACGCAGTATTTT,CASSADRGTDTQYF
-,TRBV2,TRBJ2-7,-,TGTGCCAGCAGTATTGACGGGAATATTCCCGAGCAGTACTTC,CASSIDGNIPEQYF
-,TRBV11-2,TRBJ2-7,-,TGTGCCAGCAGCTTAACTCTGGGAGCGGCCCGCTACGAGCAGTACTTC,CASSLTLGAARYEQYF
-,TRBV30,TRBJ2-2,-,TGTGCCTGGAGCGCCGGGACACTGAACACCGGGGAGCTGTTTTTT,CAWSAGTLNTGELFF
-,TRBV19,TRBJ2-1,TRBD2,TGTGCCAGTAGTTTCAGCGGGAGGAGGAACAATGAGCAGTTCTTC,CASSFSGRRNNEQFF
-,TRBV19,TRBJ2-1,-,TGTGCCAGTAGTACGTGGGGCACCTCAACGTTGGGTGAGCAGTTCTTC,CASSTWGTSTLGEQFF
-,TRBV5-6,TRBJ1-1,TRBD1,TGTGCCAGCAGCAATCTACGGGACAGGGCTTTATTTGAAGCTTTCTTT,CASSNLRDRALFEAFF
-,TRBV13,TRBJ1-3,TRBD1,TGTGCCAGCAGTGGACAGGGGGCTCGAAACACCATATATTTT,CASSGQGARNTIYF